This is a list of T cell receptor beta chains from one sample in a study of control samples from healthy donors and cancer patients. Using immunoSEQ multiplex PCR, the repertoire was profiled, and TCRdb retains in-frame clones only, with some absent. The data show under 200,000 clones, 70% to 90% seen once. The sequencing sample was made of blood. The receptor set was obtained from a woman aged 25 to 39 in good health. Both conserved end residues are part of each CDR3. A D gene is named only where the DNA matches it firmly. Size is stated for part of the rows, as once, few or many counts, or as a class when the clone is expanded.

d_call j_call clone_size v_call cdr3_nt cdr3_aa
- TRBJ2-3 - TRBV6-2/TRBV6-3 TGTGCCAGCAGTTACTCGAGAGGGACTTCACTTACAGATACGCAGTATTTT CASSYSRGTSLTDTQYF
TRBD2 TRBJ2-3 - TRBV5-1 TGCGCCAGCAGCTTCTGGCGGGGGGGAACAGATACGCAGTATTTT CASSFWRGGTDTQYF
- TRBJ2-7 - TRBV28 TGTGCCTCATGTGATCTCTCCTACGAGCAGTACTTC CASCDLSYEQYF
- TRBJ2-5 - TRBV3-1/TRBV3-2 TGTGCCAGCAGCGGTCTGGGGGGCCAAGAGACCCAGTACTTC CASSGLGGQETQYF
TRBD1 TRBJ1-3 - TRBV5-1 TGCGCCAGCAGCCCGGACAGGGGGCTAAGGACTGGAAACACCATATATTTT CASSPDRGLRTGNTIYF
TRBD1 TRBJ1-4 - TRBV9 TGTGCCAGCAGCGGTGCGGGGGGACAGGGGGCAACTAATGAAAAACTGTTTTTT CASSGAGGQGATNEKLFF
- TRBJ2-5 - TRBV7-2 TGTGCCAGCAGCTTAGTTTCTGGGGGCGGGGAGACCCAGTACTTC CASSLVSGGGETQYF
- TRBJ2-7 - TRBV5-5 TGTGCCAGCAGCTTGGCAGGTTCGTACAGCTCCTACGAGCAGTACTTC CASSLAGSYSSYEQYF
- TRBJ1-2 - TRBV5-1 TGCGCCAGCAGCTTGGAGGGGGGTGGCAGATATGGCTACACCTTC CASSLEGGGRYGYTF
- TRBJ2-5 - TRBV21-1 TGTGCCAGCAGCAAAGAAGGGCTAGCGGGCTTACAAGAGACCCAGTACTTC CASSKEGLAGLQETQYF
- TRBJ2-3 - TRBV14 TGTGCCAGCAGCCAAGTATTTAGCACAGATACGCAGTATTTT CASSQVFSTDTQYF
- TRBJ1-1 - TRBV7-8 TGTGCCAGCAGCTTAGGAGGGGAGGGCGGTGAAGCTTTCTTT CASSLGGEGGEAFF
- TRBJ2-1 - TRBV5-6 TGTGCCAGCAGCTTGGATCTAGCCTATGAGCAGTTCTTC CASSLDLAYEQFF
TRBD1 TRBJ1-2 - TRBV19 TGTGCCAGTAGTAAACGACCGGGACAGAGACCCTATGGCTACACCTTC CASSKRPGQRPYGYTF
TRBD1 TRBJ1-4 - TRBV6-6 TGTGCCAGCAGCCGGACAGGGGGGAGAACTAATGAAAAACTGTTTTTT CASSRTGGRTNEKLFF
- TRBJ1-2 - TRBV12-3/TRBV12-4 TGTGCCAGCAGTTCCATCCCCTACTATGGCTACACCTTC CASSSIPYYGYTF
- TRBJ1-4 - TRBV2 TGTGCCAGCAGTGGGTTTGGGGGGGTGGAAAAACTGTTTTTT CASSGFGGVEKLFF
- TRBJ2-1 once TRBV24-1 TGTGCCACCAGTGCCCTTGCGGAGGCTGAGCAGTTCTTC CATSALAEAEQFF
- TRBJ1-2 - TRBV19 TGTGCCAGTAGTATCTCCTCGTGGCAGGGAGGAGGTGGCTACACCTTC CASSISSWQGGGGYTF
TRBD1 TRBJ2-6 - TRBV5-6 TGTGCCAGCAGCTTACCTCCGGGACAGGGGCTCTCTGGGGCCAACGTCCTGACTTTC CASSLPPGQGLSGANVLTF
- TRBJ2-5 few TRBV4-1 TGCGCCAGCAGCCAAGACGGTGGCGGAGCAGAGACCCAGTACTTC CASSQDGGGAETQYF
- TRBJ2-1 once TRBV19 TGTGCCAGTAGTGTACTAAGTTTCGATGAGCAGTTCTTC CASSVLSFDEQFF
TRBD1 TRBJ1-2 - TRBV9 TGTGCCACCAACAGTGGGGACAGGGACTATGGCTACACCTTC CATNSGDRDYGYTF
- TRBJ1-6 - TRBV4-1 TGCGCCAGCAGCCAAGAGTCGGAGGGGGTGCCCCTCCACTTT CASSQESEGVPLHF